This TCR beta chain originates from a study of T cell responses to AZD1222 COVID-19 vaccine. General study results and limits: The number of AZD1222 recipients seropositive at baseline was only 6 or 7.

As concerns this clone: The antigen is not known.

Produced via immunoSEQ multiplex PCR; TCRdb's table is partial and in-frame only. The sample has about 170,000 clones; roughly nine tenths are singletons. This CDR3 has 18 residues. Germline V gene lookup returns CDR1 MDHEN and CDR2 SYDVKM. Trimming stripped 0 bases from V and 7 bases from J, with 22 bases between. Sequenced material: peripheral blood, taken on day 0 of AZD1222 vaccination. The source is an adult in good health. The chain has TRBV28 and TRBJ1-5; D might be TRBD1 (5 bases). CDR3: CASSLWDMGMDGMQPQHF. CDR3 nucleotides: TGTGCCAGCAGTTTATGGGACATGGGGATGGATGGTATGCAGCCCCAGCATTTT. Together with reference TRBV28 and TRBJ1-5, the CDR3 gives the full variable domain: DVKVTQSSRYLVKRTGEKVFLECVQDMDHENMFWYRQDPGLGLRLIYFSYDVKMKEKGDIPEGYSVSREKKERFSLILESASTNQTSMYLCASSLWDMGMDGMQPQHFGDGTRLSIL.